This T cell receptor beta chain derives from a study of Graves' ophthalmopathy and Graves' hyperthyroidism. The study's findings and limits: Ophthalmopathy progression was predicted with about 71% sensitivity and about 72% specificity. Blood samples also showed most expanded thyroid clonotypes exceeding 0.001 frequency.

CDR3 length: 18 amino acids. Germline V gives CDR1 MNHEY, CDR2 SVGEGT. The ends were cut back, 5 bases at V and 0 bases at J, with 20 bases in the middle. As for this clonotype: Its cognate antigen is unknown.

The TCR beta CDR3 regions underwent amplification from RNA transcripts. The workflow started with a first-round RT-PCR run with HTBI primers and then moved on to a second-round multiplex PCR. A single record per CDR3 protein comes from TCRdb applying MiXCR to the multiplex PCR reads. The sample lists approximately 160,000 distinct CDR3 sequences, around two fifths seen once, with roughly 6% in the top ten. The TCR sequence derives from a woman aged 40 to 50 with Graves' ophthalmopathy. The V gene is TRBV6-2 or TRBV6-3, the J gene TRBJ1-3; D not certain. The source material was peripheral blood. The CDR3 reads CASSRPRGQAFSGNTIYF. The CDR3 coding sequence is TGTGCCAGCAGTCGCCCTCGTGGGCAGGCCTTCTCTGGAAACACCATATATTTT.